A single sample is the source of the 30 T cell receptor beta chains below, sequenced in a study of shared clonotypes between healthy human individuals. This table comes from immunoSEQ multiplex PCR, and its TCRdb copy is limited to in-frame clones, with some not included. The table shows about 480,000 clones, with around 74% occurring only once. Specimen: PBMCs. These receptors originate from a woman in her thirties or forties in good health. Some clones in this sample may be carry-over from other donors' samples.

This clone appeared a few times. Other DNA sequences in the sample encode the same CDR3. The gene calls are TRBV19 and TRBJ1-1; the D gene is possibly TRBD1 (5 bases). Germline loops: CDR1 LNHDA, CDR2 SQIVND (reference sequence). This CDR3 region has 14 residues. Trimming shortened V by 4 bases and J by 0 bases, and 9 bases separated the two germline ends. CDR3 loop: CASSTPGLNTEAFF. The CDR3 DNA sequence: TGTGCCAGTAGTACCCCAGGGCTGAACACTGAAGCTTTCTTT.

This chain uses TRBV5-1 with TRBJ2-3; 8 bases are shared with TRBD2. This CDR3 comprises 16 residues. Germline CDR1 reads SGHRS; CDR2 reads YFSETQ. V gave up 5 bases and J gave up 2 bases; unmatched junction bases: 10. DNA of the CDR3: TGCGCCAGCAGTCCAATAGCGGGAAGGCCCACAGATACGCAGTATTTT. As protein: CASSPIAGRPTDTQYF.

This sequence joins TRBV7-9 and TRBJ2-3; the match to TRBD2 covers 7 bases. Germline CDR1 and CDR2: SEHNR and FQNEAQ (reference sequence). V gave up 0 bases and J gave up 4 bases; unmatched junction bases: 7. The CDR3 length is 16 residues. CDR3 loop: CASSLAGGVLADTQYF. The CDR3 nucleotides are TGTGCCAGCAGCTTAGCGGGAGGGGTGCTGGCAGATACGCAGTATTTT.

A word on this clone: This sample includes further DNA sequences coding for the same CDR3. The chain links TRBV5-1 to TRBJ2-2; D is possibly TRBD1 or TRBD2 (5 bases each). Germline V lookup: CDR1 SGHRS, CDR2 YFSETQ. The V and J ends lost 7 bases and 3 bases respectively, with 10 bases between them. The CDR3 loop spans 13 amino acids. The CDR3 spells CASSTGHTGELFF. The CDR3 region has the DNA TGCGCCAGCTCAACGGGACACACCGGGGAGCTGTTTTTT.

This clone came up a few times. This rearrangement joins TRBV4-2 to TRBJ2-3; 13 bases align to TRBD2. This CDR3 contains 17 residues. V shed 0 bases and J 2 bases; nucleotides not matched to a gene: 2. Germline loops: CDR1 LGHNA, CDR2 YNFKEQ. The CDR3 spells CASSQEGLAGNTDTQYF. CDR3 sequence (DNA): TGTGCCAGCAGCCAAGAGGGACTAGCGGGAAACACAGATACGCAGTATTTT.

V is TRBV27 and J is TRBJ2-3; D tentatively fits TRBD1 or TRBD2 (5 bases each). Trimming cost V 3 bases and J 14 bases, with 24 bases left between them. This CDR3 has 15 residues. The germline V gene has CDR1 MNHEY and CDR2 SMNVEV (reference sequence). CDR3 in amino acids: CASSFSGPSAILRYF. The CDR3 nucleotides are TGTGCCAGCAGTTTTTCGGGACCGTCCGCGATATTGAGGTATTTT.

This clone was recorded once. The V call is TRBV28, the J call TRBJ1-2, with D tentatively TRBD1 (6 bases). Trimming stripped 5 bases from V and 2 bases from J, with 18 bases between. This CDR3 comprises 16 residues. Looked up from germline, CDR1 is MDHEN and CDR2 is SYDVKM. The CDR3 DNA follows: TGTGCCAGCAGTCCTCAGTGGGGGGGGCTGAACTATGGCTACACCTTC. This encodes CASSPQWGGLNYGYTF.

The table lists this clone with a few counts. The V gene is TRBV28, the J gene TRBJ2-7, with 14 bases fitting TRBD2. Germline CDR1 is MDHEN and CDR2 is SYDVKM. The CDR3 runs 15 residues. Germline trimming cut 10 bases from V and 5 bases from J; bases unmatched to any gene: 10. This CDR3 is CATMGTSGSLHEQYF. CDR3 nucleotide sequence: TGTGCCACCATGGGGACTAGCGGGAGTCTCCACGAGCAGTACTTC.

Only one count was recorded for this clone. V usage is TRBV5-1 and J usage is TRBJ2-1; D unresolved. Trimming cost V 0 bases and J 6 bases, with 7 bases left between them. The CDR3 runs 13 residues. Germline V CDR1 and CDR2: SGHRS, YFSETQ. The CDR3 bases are TGCGCCAGCAGCTTGGCCTCGGGCAATGAGCAGTTCTTC. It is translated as CASSLASGNEQFF.

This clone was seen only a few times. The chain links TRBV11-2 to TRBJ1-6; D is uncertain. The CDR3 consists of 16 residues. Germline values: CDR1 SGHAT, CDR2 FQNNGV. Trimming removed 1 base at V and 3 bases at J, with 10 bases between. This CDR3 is CASSLGWARYNSPLHF. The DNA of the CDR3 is TGTGCCAGCAGCTTAGGGTGGGCGCGCTATAATTCACCCCTCCACTTT.

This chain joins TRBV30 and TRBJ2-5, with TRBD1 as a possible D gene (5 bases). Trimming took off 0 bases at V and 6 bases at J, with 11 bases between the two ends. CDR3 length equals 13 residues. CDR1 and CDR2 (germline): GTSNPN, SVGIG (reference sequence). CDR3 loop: CAWSVLQGKTQYF. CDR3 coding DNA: TGTGCCTGGAGTGTACTGCAGGGTAAGACCCAGTACTTC.

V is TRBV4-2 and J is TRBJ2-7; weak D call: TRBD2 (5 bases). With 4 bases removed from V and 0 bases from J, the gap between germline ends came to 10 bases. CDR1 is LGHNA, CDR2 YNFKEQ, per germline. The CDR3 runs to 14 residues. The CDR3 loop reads CASSPQDSSYEQYF. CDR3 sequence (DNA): TGTGCCAGCAGCCCCCAGGACTCCTCCTACGAGCAGTACTTC.

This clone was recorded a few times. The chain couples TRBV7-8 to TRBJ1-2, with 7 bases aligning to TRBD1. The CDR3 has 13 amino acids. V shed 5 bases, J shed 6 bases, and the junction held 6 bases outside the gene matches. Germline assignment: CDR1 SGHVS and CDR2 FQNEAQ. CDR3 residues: CASSDGTVDGYTF. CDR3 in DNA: TGTGCCAGCAGCGACGGGACAGTCGATGGCTACACCTTC.

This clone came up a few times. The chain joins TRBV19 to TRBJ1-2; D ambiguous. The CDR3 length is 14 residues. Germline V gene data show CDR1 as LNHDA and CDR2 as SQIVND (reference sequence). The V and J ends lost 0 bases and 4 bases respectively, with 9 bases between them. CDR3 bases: TGTGCCAGTAGTATAGAGGCAGGTACCTATGGCTACACCTTC. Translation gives CASSIEAGTYGYTF. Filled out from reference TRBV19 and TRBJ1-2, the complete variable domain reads DGGITQSPKYLFRKEGQNVTLSCEQNLNHDAMYWYRQDPGQGLRLIYYSQIVNDFQKGDIAEGYSVSREKKESFPLTVTSAQKNPTAFYLCASSIEAGTYGYTFGSGTRLTVV.

The CDR3 DNA is TGTGCCAGCAGCTTTAGCGGAAGCATCTTTCAAGAGACCCAGTACTTC. Amino acids: CASSFSGSIFQETQYF. This chain links TRBV11-2 with TRBJ2-5; the D gene is possibly TRBD2 (6 bases). The V gene lost 3 bases and the J gene lost 2 bases, with 16 bases spanning the gap. Germline CDR1 SGHAT, CDR2 FQNNGV. The CDR3 loop spans 16 amino acids.

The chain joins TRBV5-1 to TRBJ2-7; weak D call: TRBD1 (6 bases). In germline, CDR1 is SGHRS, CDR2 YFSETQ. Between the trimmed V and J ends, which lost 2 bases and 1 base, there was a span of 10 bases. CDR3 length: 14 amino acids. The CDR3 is CASSLTGQSYEQYF. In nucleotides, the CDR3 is TGCGCCAGCAGCTTAACAGGGCAGTCCTACGAGCAGTACTTC. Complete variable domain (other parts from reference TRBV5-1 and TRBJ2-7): KAGVTQTPRYLIKTRGQQVTLSCSPISGHRSVSWYQQTPGQGLQFLFEYFSETQRNKGNFPGRFSGRQFSNSRSEMNVSTLELGDSALYLCASSLTGQSYEQYFGPGTRLTVT.

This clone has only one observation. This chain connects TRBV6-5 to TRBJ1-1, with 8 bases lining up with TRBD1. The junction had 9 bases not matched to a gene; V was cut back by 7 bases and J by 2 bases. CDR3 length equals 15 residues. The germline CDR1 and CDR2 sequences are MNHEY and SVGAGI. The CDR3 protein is CASTHPGQDNTEAFF. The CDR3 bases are TGTGCCAGCACCCACCCGGGACAGGACAACACTGAAGCTTTCTTT.

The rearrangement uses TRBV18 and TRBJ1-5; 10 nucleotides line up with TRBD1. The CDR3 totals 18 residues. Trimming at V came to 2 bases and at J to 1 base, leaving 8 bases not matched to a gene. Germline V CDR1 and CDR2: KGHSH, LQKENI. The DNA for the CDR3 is TGTGCCAGCTCACCAGGCGGGACAGGGGTCTCAAGCAATCAGCCCCAGCATTTT. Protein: CASSPGGTGVSSNQPQHF.

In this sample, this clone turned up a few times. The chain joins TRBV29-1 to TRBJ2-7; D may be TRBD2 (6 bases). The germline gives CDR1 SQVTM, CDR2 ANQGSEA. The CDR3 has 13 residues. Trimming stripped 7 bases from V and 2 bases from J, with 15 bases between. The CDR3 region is CSATISGTYEQYF. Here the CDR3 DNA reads TGCAGCGCAACTATTAGCGGAACCTACGAGCAGTACTTC.

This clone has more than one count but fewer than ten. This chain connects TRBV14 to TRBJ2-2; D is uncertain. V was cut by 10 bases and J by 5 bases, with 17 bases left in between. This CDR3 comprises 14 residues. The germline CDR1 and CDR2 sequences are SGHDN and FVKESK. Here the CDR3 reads CATSVNVLTGELFF. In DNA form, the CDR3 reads TGTGCCACCTCAGTTAATGTCCTGACCGGGGAGCTGTTTTTT.

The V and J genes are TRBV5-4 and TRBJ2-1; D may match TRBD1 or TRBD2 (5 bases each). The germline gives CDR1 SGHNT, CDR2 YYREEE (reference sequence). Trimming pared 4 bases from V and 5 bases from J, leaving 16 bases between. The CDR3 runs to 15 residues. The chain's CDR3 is CASSDFRGLNNEQFF. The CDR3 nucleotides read TGTGCCAGCAGCGATTTCCGGGGCCTAAACAATGAGCAGTTCTTC.

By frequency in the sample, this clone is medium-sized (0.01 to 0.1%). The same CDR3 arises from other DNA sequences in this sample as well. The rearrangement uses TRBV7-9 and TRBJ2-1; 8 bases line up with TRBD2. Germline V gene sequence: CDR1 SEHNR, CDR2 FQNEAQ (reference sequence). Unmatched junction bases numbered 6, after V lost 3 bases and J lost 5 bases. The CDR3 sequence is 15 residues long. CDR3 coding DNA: TGTGCCAGCAGCTTCAGAACTAGCGGACACAATGAGCAGTTCTTC. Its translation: CASSFRTSGHNEQFF.

The CDR3 DNA follows: TGTGCCAGCAGCTTTGACAGGTCCACATATGGCTACACCTTC. Protein sequence: CASSFDRSTYGYTF. This chain uses TRBV7-2 with TRBJ1-2; D possibly corresponds to TRBD1 (6 bases). Per germline, CDR1 SGHTA and CDR2 FQGNSA. The CDR3 has 14 amino acids. The V end was cut by 3 bases, the J end by 5 bases, with 13 bases between.

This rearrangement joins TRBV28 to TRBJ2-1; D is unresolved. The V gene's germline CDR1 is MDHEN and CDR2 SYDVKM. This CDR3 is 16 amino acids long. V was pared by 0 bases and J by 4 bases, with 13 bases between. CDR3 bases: TGTGCCAGCAGTTTATGGGGCCGAGACGGGTACAATGAGCAGTTCTTC. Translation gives CASSLWGRDGYNEQFF.

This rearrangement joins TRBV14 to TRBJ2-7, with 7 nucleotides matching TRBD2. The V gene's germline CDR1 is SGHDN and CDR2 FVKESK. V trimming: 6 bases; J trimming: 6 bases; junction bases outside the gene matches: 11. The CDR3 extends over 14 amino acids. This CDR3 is CASSIHRGVGEQYF. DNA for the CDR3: TGTGCCAGCAGTATCCACCGGGGGGTTGGCGAGCAGTACTTC.

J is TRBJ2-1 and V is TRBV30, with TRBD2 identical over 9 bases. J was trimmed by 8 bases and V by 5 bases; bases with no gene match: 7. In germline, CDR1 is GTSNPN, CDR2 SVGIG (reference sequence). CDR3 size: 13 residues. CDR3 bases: TGTGCCTGGTCTAGCGGGACCGCCGATGAGCAGTTCTTC. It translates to CAWSSGTADEQFF.

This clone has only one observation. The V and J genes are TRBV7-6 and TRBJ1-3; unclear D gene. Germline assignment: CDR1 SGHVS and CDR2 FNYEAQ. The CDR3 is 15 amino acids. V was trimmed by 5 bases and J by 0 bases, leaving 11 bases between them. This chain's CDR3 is CASSPSRNSGNTIYF. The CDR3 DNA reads TGTGCCAGCAGCCCATCGAGGAACTCTGGAAACACCATATATTTT.

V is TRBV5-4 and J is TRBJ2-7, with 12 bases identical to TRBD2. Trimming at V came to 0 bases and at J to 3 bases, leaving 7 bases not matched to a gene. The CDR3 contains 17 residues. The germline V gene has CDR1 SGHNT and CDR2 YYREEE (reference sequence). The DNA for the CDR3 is TGTGCCAGCAGCTTGGGGACTAGCGGGACCTCTCTCTACGAGCAGTACTTC. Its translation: CASSLGTSGTSLYEQYF.

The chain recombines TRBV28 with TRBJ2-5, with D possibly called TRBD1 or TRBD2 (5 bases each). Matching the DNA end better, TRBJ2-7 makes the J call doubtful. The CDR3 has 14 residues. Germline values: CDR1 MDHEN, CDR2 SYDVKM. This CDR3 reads CASSLVQGPYEQYF. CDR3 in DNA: TGTGCCAGCAGTTTAGTTCAGGGACCCTACGAGCAGTACTTC.

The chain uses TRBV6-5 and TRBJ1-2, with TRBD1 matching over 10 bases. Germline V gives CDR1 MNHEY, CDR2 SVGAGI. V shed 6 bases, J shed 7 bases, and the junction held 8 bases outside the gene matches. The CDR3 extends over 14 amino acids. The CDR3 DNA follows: TGTGCCAGCAGCCGTCGACAGGGGGCGGTTGGCTACACCTTC. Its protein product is CASSRRQGAVGYTF.